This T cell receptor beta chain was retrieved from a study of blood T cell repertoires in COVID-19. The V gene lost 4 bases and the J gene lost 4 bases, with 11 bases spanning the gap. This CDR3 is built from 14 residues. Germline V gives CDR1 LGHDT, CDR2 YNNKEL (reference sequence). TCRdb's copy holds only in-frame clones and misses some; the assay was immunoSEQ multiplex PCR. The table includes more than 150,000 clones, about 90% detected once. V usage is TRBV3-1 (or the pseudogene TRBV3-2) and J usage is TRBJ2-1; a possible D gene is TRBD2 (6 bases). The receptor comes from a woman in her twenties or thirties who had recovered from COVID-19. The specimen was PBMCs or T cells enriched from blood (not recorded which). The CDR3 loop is CASSPTGGYNEQFF. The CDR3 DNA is TGTGCCAGCAGCCCCACCGGAGGGTACAATGAGCAGTTCTTC.